The entry below describes one T cell receptor (beta chain). The data were obtained in a study of blood T cell repertoires in COVID-19. The CDR3 is 15 residues long. CDR1 and CDR2 from the germline V gene are MNHEY and SVGAGI. Trimming shortened V by 7 bases and J by 0 bases, and 16 bases separated the two germline ends. Authors' analysis steps: Reference gene primer amplification yielded estimated nucleated cell counts. Using immunoSEQ multiplex PCR, the repertoire was profiled, and TCRdb retains in-frame clones only, with some absent. The V and J calls and clone size are taken from that table; D and trimming were inferred from the DNA. This table holds 100,000 to 150,000 clones, around 80% found once.

The sequenced sample was peripheral blood. The clonotype was recovered from a woman aged 45-59 years with acute or convalescent COVID-19. The V call is TRBV6-5, the J call TRBJ2-7, with D tentatively TRBD2 (6 bases). The CDR3 region is CASNLGVTSSYEQYF. CDR3 DNA sequence: TGTGCCAGCAACCTGGGGGTGACTAGCTCCTACGAGCAGTACTTC.